The rows below give T cell receptor beta chains drawn from one sample of a study of blood T cell repertoires in COVID-19. Assay: immunoSEQ multiplex PCR; the TCRdb copy retains only in-frame clones and omits some. The profile covers roughly 34,000 clones, with 75% to 90% appearing a single time and 11% to 15% taken by the ten largest. Source material: peripheral blood. The receptors were sampled from a man aged 60 to 69 with active COVID-19. CDR3s include the opening cysteine and the closing phenylalanine or tryptophan. Fields, in order: D gene, J gene, clone size, V gene, CDR3 DNA, CDR3 protein. The D gene is left open where the match is weak. Expanded clones are given a class, and other clones once, few, many or no size at all.

D gene: TRBD1
J gene: TRBJ2-1
clone size: NA
V gene: TRBV10-3
CDR3 DNA: TGTGCCATCGGACAGGGGGCAAGCTCCTACAATGAGCAGTTCTTC
CDR3 protein: CAIGQGASSYNEQFF

D gene: NA
J gene: TRBJ1-5
clone size: NA
V gene: TRBV27
CDR3 DNA: TGTGCCAGCAACCCCACAGGGTCCGCGCTATCGAATCAGCCCCAGCATTTT
CDR3 protein: CASNPTGSALSNQPQHF

D gene: NA
J gene: TRBJ1-2
clone size: NA
V gene: TRBV18
CDR3 DNA: TGTGCCAGCTCACCATCGGGGGGCGACTATGGCTACACCTTC
CDR3 protein: CASSPSGGDYGYTF

D gene: TRBD1
J gene: TRBJ2-7
clone size: NA
V gene: TRBV6-5
CDR3 DNA: TGTGCCAGCAGGACACCCGGGACAGGGGTCTACGAGCAGTACTTC
CDR3 protein: CASRTPGTGVYEQYF

D gene: TRBD1
J gene: TRBJ1-1
clone size: NA
V gene: TRBV6-5
CDR3 DNA: TGTGCCAGCAGGGGTGGGACAGGCAACACTGAAGCTTTCTTT
CDR3 protein: CASRGGTGNTEAFF

D gene: TRBD1
J gene: TRBJ2-1
clone size: medium-sized
V gene: TRBV27
CDR3 DNA: TGTGCCAGCAGTTTGGATCCGGGACAGGCTTACAATGAGCAGTTCTTC
CDR3 protein: CASSLDPGQAYNEQFF

D gene: TRBD1
J gene: TRBJ1-2
clone size: NA
V gene: TRBV6-5
CDR3 DNA: TGTGCCACCGAATTGACAGGGTATGGCTACACCTTC
CDR3 protein: CATELTGYGYTF

D gene: TRBD1
J gene: TRBJ2-7
clone size: NA
V gene: TRBV5-1
CDR3 DNA: TGCGCCAGCAGCCCGGGACAGGGGAGGGAAGAGCAGTACTTC
CDR3 protein: CASSPGQGREEQYF

D gene: TRBD1
J gene: TRBJ1-5
clone size: NA
V gene: TRBV6-5
CDR3 DNA: TGTGCCAGCAGTTTCGACAGGGCGGGGCAGCCCCAGCATTTT
CDR3 protein: CASSFDRAGQPQHF

D gene: TRBD2
J gene: TRBJ2-3
clone size: NA
V gene: TRBV2
CDR3 DNA: TGTGCCAGCAACCGGGAGGGCCGGACAGATACGCAGTATTTT
CDR3 protein: CASNREGRTDTQYF

D gene: NA
J gene: TRBJ2-2
clone size: NA
V gene: TRBV7-9
CDR3 DNA: TGTGCCAGCAGCTTAGAATCCGGGGGGGAGCTGTTTTTT
CDR3 protein: CASSLESGGELFF

D gene: NA
J gene: TRBJ1-1
clone size: NA
V gene: TRBV3-1/TRBV3-2
CDR3 DNA: TGTGCCAGCACCCCACGAGCGAACACTGAAGCTTTCTTT
CDR3 protein: CASTPRANTEAFF

D gene: NA
J gene: TRBJ2-5
clone size: once
V gene: TRBV7-7
CDR3 DNA: TGTGCTAGCAGCTTACACGGGGAAGGGGAGACCCAGTACTTC
CDR3 protein: CASSLHGEGETQYF

D gene: TRBD1
J gene: TRBJ2-1
clone size: NA
V gene: TRBV24-1
CDR3 DNA: TGTGCCACCAGTGATTCACCGGGACAGGGGGAGGCCTACAATGAGCAGTTCTTC
CDR3 protein: CATSDSPGQGEAYNEQFF

D gene: NA
J gene: TRBJ2-5
clone size: NA
V gene: TRBV7-2
CDR3 DNA: TGTGCCAGCGGGGAGCGGGAAGAGACCCAGTACTTC
CDR3 protein: CASGEREETQYF

D gene: NA
J gene: TRBJ1-5
clone size: NA
V gene: TRBV2
CDR3 DNA: TGTGCCAGCAGGGTGGTGGGCGAAGGCAATCAGCCCCAGCATTTT
CDR3 protein: CASRVVGEGNQPQHF

D gene: NA
J gene: TRBJ1-3
clone size: NA
V gene: TRBV10-3
CDR3 DNA: TGTGCCACCCACACATCCTCTGGAAACACCATATATTTT
CDR3 protein: CATHTSSGNTIYF

D gene: NA
J gene: TRBJ2-1
clone size: NA
V gene: TRBV18
CDR3 DNA: TGTGCCAGCTCACCAGTACCCAGCTCCTACAATGAGCAGTTCTTC
CDR3 protein: CASSPVPSSYNEQFF

D gene: TRBD1
J gene: TRBJ2-3
clone size: once
V gene: TRBV19
CDR3 DNA: TGTGCCAGTAGTATATTAGGAGGACAGGGTACGACAGATACGCAGTATTTT
CDR3 protein: CASSILGGQGTTDTQYF

D gene: TRBD1
J gene: TRBJ2-7
clone size: NA
V gene: TRBV3-1/TRBV3-2
CDR3 DNA: TGTGCCAGCAGCCCCGGGACAGGGAATTACGAGCAGTACTTC
CDR3 protein: CASSPGTGNYEQYF

D gene: TRBD2
J gene: TRBJ2-1
clone size: NA
V gene: TRBV27
CDR3 DNA: TGTGCCAGCAGTTTATCGAGCGGGAGGTACGAGCAGTTCTTC
CDR3 protein: CASSLSSGRYEQFF

D gene: TRBD2
J gene: TRBJ2-3
clone size: once
V gene: TRBV5-1
CDR3 DNA: TGCGCCAGCAGCTTGGAGTGGCTGGCGGGAGCGCGATTAGATACGCAGTATTTT
CDR3 protein: CASSLEWLAGARLDTQYF

D gene: TRBD2
J gene: TRBJ2-3
clone size: NA
V gene: TRBV18
CDR3 DNA: TGTGCCAGCTCAAGCCTAGCGGGAGGTGCGGCAGATACGCAGTATTTT
CDR3 protein: CASSSLAGGAADTQYF

D gene: NA
J gene: TRBJ2-1
clone size: NA
V gene: TRBV7-8
CDR3 DNA: TGTGCCAGCAGCTTAGCCCCAGGGGGAGGCTGGGGTGAGCAGTTCTTC
CDR3 protein: CASSLAPGGGWGEQFF

D gene: TRBD1
J gene: TRBJ2-1
clone size: NA
V gene: TRBV4-2
CDR3 DNA: TGTGCCAGCAGCCAAGTGGGACAGGGGGTATACAATGAGCAGTTCTTC
CDR3 protein: CASSQVGQGVYNEQFF

D gene: NA
J gene: TRBJ1-1
clone size: NA
V gene: TRBV11-3
CDR3 DNA: TGTGCCAGCAGCTTAAGGGGTGTGGACACTGAAGCTTTCTTT
CDR3 protein: CASSLRGVDTEAFF

D gene: NA
J gene: TRBJ2-1
clone size: NA
V gene: TRBV7-2
CDR3 DNA: TGTGCCAGCAGCGTAACTCCCAATGAGCAGTTCTTC
CDR3 protein: CASSVTPNEQFF

D gene: TRBD1
J gene: TRBJ1-2
clone size: NA
V gene: TRBV2
CDR3 DNA: TGTGCCAGCAGTGAAGGGCAGGGGGTTGACGGTGGCTACACCTTC
CDR3 protein: CASSEGQGVDGGYTF

D gene: NA
J gene: TRBJ2-2
clone size: few
V gene: TRBV6-4
CDR3 DNA: TGTGCCAGCAGTAGTGTAGCGTACACCGGGGAGCTGTTTTTT
CDR3 protein: CASSSVAYTGELFF

D gene: NA
J gene: TRBJ2-3
clone size: NA
V gene: TRBV6-6
CDR3 DNA: TGTGCCGGGGGCGGTTATATCACAGATACGCAGTATTTT
CDR3 protein: CAGGGYITDTQYF

D gene: NA
J gene: TRBJ2-3
clone size: NA
V gene: TRBV7-2
CDR3 DNA: TGTGCCAGCAGCTTAGTTGGGGCCGCGGATACGCAGTATTTT
CDR3 protein: CASSLVGAADTQYF

D gene: TRBD2
J gene: TRBJ2-5
clone size: NA
V gene: TRBV7-9
CDR3 DNA: TGTGCCAGCAGCTTCCTAGCGGGATTGTCGGAGACCCAGTACTTC
CDR3 protein: CASSFLAGLSETQYF

D gene: TRBD2
J gene: TRBJ2-1
clone size: NA
V gene: TRBV11-3
CDR3 DNA: TGTGCCAGCAGCCCGGGACTATTTTTTTCGGATGAGCAGTTCTTC
CDR3 protein: CASSPGLFFSDEQFF

D gene: NA
J gene: TRBJ2-5
clone size: NA
V gene: TRBV9
CDR3 DNA: TGTGCCAGCAGCGTTGGTCAGAAAGAGACCCAGTACTTC
CDR3 protein: CASSVGQKETQYF

D gene: NA
J gene: TRBJ2-7
clone size: NA
V gene: TRBV2
CDR3 DNA: TGTGCCAGCAGTGCAGTGACTTCGTACGAGCAGTACTTC
CDR3 protein: CASSAVTSYEQYF

D gene: TRBD1
J gene: TRBJ1-1
clone size: NA
V gene: TRBV30
CDR3 DNA: TGTGCCTGGAGTGGATCCACCCTCCGGGACAGGGATAAGGGCACTGAAGCTTTCTTT
CDR3 protein: CAWSGSTLRDRDKGTEAFF

D gene: TRBD2
J gene: TRBJ2-2
clone size: NA
V gene: TRBV7-3
CDR3 DNA: TGTGCCAGCAGCTTAAATGTGGGAGGGCCCACCGGGGAGCTGTTTTTT
CDR3 protein: CASSLNVGGPTGELFF

D gene: TRBD1
J gene: TRBJ2-7
clone size: NA
V gene: TRBV3-1/TRBV3-2
CDR3 DNA: TGTGCCAGCAGCCGAACAGGGGGCGAAGGCTACGAGCAGTACTTC
CDR3 protein: CASSRTGGEGYEQYF

D gene: TRBD2
J gene: TRBJ2-7
clone size: once
V gene: TRBV7-8
CDR3 DNA: TGTGCCAGCAGCCCCGAGGTAGCGGGAGTCGAGCAGTACTTC
CDR3 protein: CASSPEVAGVEQYF

D gene: NA
J gene: TRBJ1-6
clone size: NA
V gene: TRBV27
CDR3 DNA: TGTGCCAGCAGCCGTCCTCAGGGGTATAATTCACCCCTCCACTTT
CDR3 protein: CASSRPQGYNSPLHF

D gene: NA
J gene: TRBJ2-1
clone size: once
V gene: TRBV6-5
CDR3 DNA: TGTGCCAGCAGGGACTATAACTACAATGAGCAGTTCTTC
CDR3 protein: CASRDYNYNEQFF

D gene: TRBD1
J gene: TRBJ2-3
clone size: NA
V gene: TRBV24-1
CDR3 DNA: TGTGCCACCAGCGACCGACAGGGGGGTAGCACAGATACGCAGTATTTT
CDR3 protein: CATSDRQGGSTDTQYF

D gene: NA
J gene: TRBJ2-3
clone size: NA
V gene: TRBV2
CDR3 DNA: TGTGCCAGCAGCGATCTTCGGCGGAATCCAGATACGCAGTATTTT
CDR3 protein: CASSDLRRNPDTQYF

D gene: TRBD1
J gene: TRBJ2-3
clone size: NA
V gene: TRBV5-1
CDR3 DNA: TGCGCCAGCGATTCCGGGACAGTCAACACAGATACGCAGTATTTT
CDR3 protein: CASDSGTVNTDTQYF

D gene: TRBD2
J gene: TRBJ2-1
clone size: NA
V gene: TRBV10-2
CDR3 DNA: TGCGCCAGCAGCGGGACTAGCGGGAGGGATGAGCAGTTCTTC
CDR3 protein: CASSGTSGRDEQFF

D gene: NA
J gene: TRBJ2-7
clone size: NA
V gene: TRBV5-1
CDR3 DNA: TGCGCCAGCAGCTTGTTCTCGGGGTCCACCTACGAGCAGTACTTC
CDR3 protein: CASSLFSGSTYEQYF

D gene: TRBD2
J gene: TRBJ2-1
clone size: NA
V gene: TRBV10-2
CDR3 DNA: TGCGCCAGCAGTGATGTAGCGGGAGGGTTGGGCCTACAGGGTGAGCAGTTCTTC
CDR3 protein: CASSDVAGGLGLQGEQFF

D gene: NA
J gene: TRBJ2-2
clone size: once
V gene: TRBV18
CDR3 DNA: TGTGCCAGCTCACCAAGCAGGGTTGGTTCCGGGGAGCTGTTTTTT
CDR3 protein: CASSPSRVGSGELFF

D gene: TRBD1
J gene: TRBJ1-2
clone size: NA
V gene: TRBV3-1/TRBV3-2
CDR3 DNA: TGTGCCAGCAGCATAAGAGGGACAGGGGGCCCTAACTATGGCTACACCTTC
CDR3 protein: CASSIRGTGGPNYGYTF

D gene: TRBD2
J gene: TRBJ2-1
clone size: few
V gene: TRBV5-1
CDR3 DNA: TGCGCCAGCAGCTTCTCTAGCGGGATAACCTACAATGAGCAGTTCTTC
CDR3 protein: CASSFSSGITYNEQFF

D gene: TRBD1
J gene: TRBJ2-2
clone size: NA
V gene: TRBV6-5
CDR3 DNA: TGTGCCAGCAGTCGGACAGGGGGCACCGGGGAGCTGTTTTTT
CDR3 protein: CASSRTGGTGELFF

D gene: TRBD1
J gene: TRBJ2-3
clone size: NA
V gene: TRBV3-1/TRBV3-2
CDR3 DNA: TGTGCCAGCAGCCTAGGGACAGGGTCATCTAGCACAGATACGCAGTATTTT
CDR3 protein: CASSLGTGSSSTDTQYF

D gene: NA
J gene: TRBJ1-6
clone size: once
V gene: TRBV7-8
CDR3 DNA: TGTGCCAGCAGCTTAGAGCCCCTCTATAATTCACCCCTCCACTTT
CDR3 protein: CASSLEPLYNSPLHF

D gene: NA
J gene: TRBJ1-1
clone size: NA
V gene: TRBV7-8
CDR3 DNA: TGTGCCAGCAGCCCTTCCAGGGCCCCCCTTGAAGCTTTCTTT
CDR3 protein: CASSPSRAPLEAFF

D gene: NA
J gene: TRBJ1-5
clone size: NA
V gene: TRBV5-6
CDR3 DNA: TGTGCCAGCAGCCTGAGATGGCGAGGTGTTAATCAGCCCCAGCATTTT
CDR3 protein: CASSLRWRGVNQPQHF

D gene: TRBD2
J gene: TRBJ2-3
clone size: NA
V gene: TRBV19
CDR3 DNA: TGTGCCAGTAGTATAAGGACTAGCGATCGTGGGAGAACAGATACGCAGTATTTT
CDR3 protein: CASSIRTSDRGRTDTQYF